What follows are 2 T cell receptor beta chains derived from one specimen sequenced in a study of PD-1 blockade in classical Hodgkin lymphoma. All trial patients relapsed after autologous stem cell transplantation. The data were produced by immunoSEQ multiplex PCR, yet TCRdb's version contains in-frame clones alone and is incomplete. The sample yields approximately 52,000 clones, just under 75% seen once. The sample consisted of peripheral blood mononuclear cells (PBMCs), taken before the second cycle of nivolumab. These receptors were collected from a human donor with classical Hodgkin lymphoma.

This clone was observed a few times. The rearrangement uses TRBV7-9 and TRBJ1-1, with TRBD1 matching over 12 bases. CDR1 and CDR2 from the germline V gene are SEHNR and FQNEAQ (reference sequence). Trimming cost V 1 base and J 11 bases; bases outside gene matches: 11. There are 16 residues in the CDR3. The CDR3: CASSLVALGQGAMAFF. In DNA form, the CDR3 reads TGTGCCAGCAGCTTAGTTGCCTTGGGACAGGGGGCGATGGCTTTCTTT.

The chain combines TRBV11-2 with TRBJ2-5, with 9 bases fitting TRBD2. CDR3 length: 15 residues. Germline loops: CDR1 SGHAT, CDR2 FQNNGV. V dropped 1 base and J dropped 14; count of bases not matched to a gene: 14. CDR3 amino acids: CASSLALEGSGRKYF. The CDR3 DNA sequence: TGTGCCAGCAGCTTAGCTCTCGAAGGTAGCGGGAGAAAATACTTC.